Included here is one T cell receptor beta chain sequence, with context. This clonotype was recorded at least ten times. Its antigen is not yet known. There are no base qualities to consult, and no much larger clone falls within one base. The treatment or condition tag for this specimen amounts to: live attenuated yellow fever vaccine strain. A standard Ficoll-Paque protocol was used to isolate PBMCs from peripheral blood. Dynabeads CD4 and CD8 positive selection kits were used to isolate CD4 and CD8 T-cell fractions. TriZol was used to extract RNA from bulk PBMCs, from CD4 and CD8 fractions, and from dextramer-positive and dextramer-negative fractions. This sample was taken from a study of T cells after yellow fever vaccination (dated by TCRdb to the late 2010s). Study-level background: The SMART-Seq v4 Ultra Low Input RNA kit was used to prepare libraries from fractions with low cell numbers. To follow T-cell clones before and after both primary and booster YFV17D yellow fever vaccination, bulk TCR alpha and beta repertoires underwent longitudinal sequencing. Two healthy male donors, one aged 18 to 30 and one aged 30 to 39 years, were included in the cohort. Blood was collected at multiple timepoints before and after primary and secondary immunization, and bulk PBMC replicates and cell subsets were isolated. What the work shows at the level of the full study, not this receptor alone: Because only two donors were included in the study, the extent to which the findings can be generalized is limited. Because abundant contaminating clonotypes from the bulk population could be contained in FACS-sorted repertoires, computational filtering was required. Compared with the primary T-cell response, the secondary T-cell response was weaker but faster, peaking on day 5 rather than day 15. A small share of clonotypes occurred in both CD4 and CD8 compartments, likely arising from convergent recombination. Most clones expanded after primary vaccination (96% of CD4 and 88% of CD8) were re-detected after the booster, suggesting that broad memory maintenance occurred.

Germline trimming: 5 bases from V, 2 bases from J; junction bases outside gene matches: 4. From the cysteine through the phenylalanine, the CDR3 covers 16 amino acids. The retained sequence is limited to the CDR3, 48 bases, with the frame set at the first base. The germline V gene specifies SGHVS as CDR1 and FNYEAQ as CDR2. Sequencing used an Illumina NovaSeq 6000. Synthesis of TCR cDNA relied on 5'RACE template switching, a step that introduced a universal primer site along with unique molecular identifiers. Priming of cDNA synthesis was performed from both the TCR alpha and TCR beta constant segments. Libraries were amplified in two PCR steps, with sample barcodes and sequencing adapters added in the second step. Sequencing of libraries was performed on Illumina HiSeq 2500 (2x100 bp) or NovaSeq (2x150 bp). The authors' pipeline ran thus. Demultiplexing of reads and collapsing into UMI consensus sequences were performed with MIGEC, and V(D)J alignment was carried out with MiXCR. Vaccine-responding clonotypes were defined with edgeR using replicate PBMC samples, requiring FDR below 0.01 and a log2 fold change above 5 up to day 15. Bulk clonotypes were assigned CD4 or CD8 identity according to which sequenced CD4 or CD8 repertoire held them at higher abundance. The public reads were reanalyzed by TCRdb: fastp trimming at Q25, MiXCR alignment, in-frame beta chains only. Each CDR3 protein gets just one entry, which takes the most common genes and DNA from the rows behind it. For this entry, the V and J calls and clone size follow TCRdb and not the study's own pipeline. For this sample the table gives 130,000 or so distinct CDR3 sequences, of which about 16% were detected only once. The ten most abundant clones make up around 40% of the sample.

The specimen was CD8+ T cells sorted from PBMCs, collected 5 days after the yellow fever booster vaccination. The rearranged chain carries TRBV7-6 and TRBJ2-1, with 12 junctional bases fitting TRBD2. The receptor's source is a man aged 18 to 30 who received the YFV17D yellow fever vaccine. This receptor has the CDR3 CASSRGLAGPYNEQFF. The bases read TGTGCCAGCAGCCGAGGACTAGCGGGACCCTACAATGAGCAGTTCTTC.